Following are 20 T cell receptor beta chains from one sample sequenced in a study of control samples from healthy donors and cancer patients. Using immunoSEQ multiplex PCR, the repertoire was profiled, and TCRdb retains in-frame clones only, with some absent. This table has around 77,000 clones, over 80% appearing once. Material: blood. Receptors originate from a woman aged 55-69 years in good health.

V is TRBV30 and J is TRBJ1-1; D not certain. This CDR3 region has 14 residues. Germline V gene lookup returns CDR1 GTSNPN and CDR2 SVGIG (reference sequence). Trimming took off 0 bases at V and 2 bases at J, with 10 bases between the two ends. CDR3 sequence reads: CAWSVWWGNTEAFF. DNA for the CDR3: TGTGCCTGGAGTGTTTGGTGGGGAAACACTGAAGCTTTCTTT.

The V call is TRBV2, the J call TRBJ1-5; D is unresolved. Germline V gives CDR1 SNHLY, CDR2 FYNNEI. CDR3 length: 12 residues. Between the trimmed V and J ends, which lost 6 bases and 6 bases, there was a span of 9 bases. CDR3 loop: CASSQSGQPQHF. The CDR3 DNA is TGTGCCAGCAGCCAGAGCGGTCAGCCCCAGCATTTT.

This chain joins TRBV18 and TRBJ1-1, with D tentatively TRBD1 (5 bases). Trimming took off 3 bases at V and 5 bases at J, with 13 bases between the two ends. CDR3 length: 14 amino acids. Per germline, CDR1 KGHSH and CDR2 LQKENI. The CDR3 region has the DNA TGTGCCAGCTCACCTCCGGGGACTCGAACTGAAGCTTTCTTT. Translation: CASSPPGTRTEAFF.

The chain carries TRBV7-2 and TRBJ1-5; 10 bases map to TRBD1. This CDR3 spans 14 amino acids. The V gene's germline CDR1 is SGHTA and CDR2 FQGNSA. V shed 7 bases, J shed 9 bases, and the junction held 9 bases outside the gene matches. The CDR3 here is CASTEGQGLSPQHF. CDR3 in DNA: TGTGCCAGCACCGAGGGACAGGGGTTATCGCCCCAGCATTTT.

The rearrangement links TRBV4-3 to TRBJ2-7, with D tentatively TRBD1 (5 bases). The ends were cut back, 0 bases at V and 8 bases at J, with 17 bases in the middle. The V gene's germline CDR1 is LGHNA and CDR2 YSLEER. There are 15 residues in the CDR3. Here the CDR3 reads CASSQEAVRGSKQYF. The DNA of the CDR3 is TGCGCCAGCAGCCAAGAAGCAGTTAGGGGCTCCAAGCAGTACTTC.

As DNA, the CDR3 is TGTGCCACCGGAACTAGCGGCTACAATGAGCAGTTCTTC. Translating it yields CATGTSGYNEQFF. The chain carries TRBV28 and TRBJ2-1; 8 nucleotides line up with TRBD2. CDR3 length: 13 residues. The germline CDR1 and CDR2 sequences are MDHEN and SYDVKM. V shed 10 bases, J shed 3 bases, and the junction held 5 bases outside the gene matches.

This clone was counted between two and nine times. J is TRBJ1-3 and V is TRBV20-1, with unresolved D. Germline CDR1 and CDR2: DFQATT and SNEGSKA (reference sequence). Between the trimmed V and J ends, which lost 3 bases and 4 bases, there was a span of 10 bases. The CDR3 has 13 residues. The CDR3 region is CSASYGSGNTIYF. The CDR3 DNA reads as TGCAGTGCTAGTTACGGATCCGGAAACACCATATATTTT.

This clone was seen just once. The chain uses TRBV19 and TRBJ1-5, with TRBD1 matching 8 bases. The CDR3 has 13 residues. Germline values: CDR1 LNHDA, CDR2 SQIVND (reference sequence). V lost 10 bases to trimming and J lost 7 bases; unmatched junction nucleotides: 9. The CDR3 sequence: CATNDRGGQPQHF. For the CDR3, the DNA is TGTGCCACCAACGACAGGGGAGGCCAGCCCCAGCATTTT.

The chain carries TRBV28 and TRBJ1-1; no clear D. Germline-derived CDR1 and CDR2 are MDHEN and SYDVKM. Trimming left V 6 bases short and J 1 base short, with 6 bases between. This CDR3 spans 12 amino acids. CDR3 protein: CASRLQNTEAFF. In DNA form, the CDR3 reads TGTGCCAGCAGGCTCCAGAACACTGAAGCTTTCTTT.

V is TRBV6-5 and J is TRBJ1-5, with D perhaps matching TRBD1 (5 bases). From germline, CDR1 is MNHEY and CDR2 SVGAGI. CDR3 length: 15 residues. V shed 7 bases and J shed 1 base, with 14 bases lying between them. The CDR3 bases are TGTGCCAGCACAGGAAACTGGGGGAGCAATCAGCCCCAGCATTTT. Translation: CASTGNWGSNQPQHF.

The J gene is TRBJ1-1, the V gene TRBV12-3 or TRBV12-4, with 9 bases aligning to TRBD1. This CDR3 contains 13 residues. The V gene end was trimmed by 6 bases and the J gene end by 8 bases; junction bases not matched to a gene: 7. The CDR3 coding sequence is TGTGCCAGCAGGTCGGGACAGGGCGCGGAAGCTTTCTTT. It specifies CASRSGQGAEAFF.

The chain joins TRBV27 to TRBJ1-5, with D unresolved. This CDR3 contains 15 residues. V was trimmed by 8 bases and J by 6 bases, leaving 20 bases between them. In germline, CDR1 is MNHEY, CDR2 SMNVEV (reference sequence). The CDR3 reads CASSVGGVVGQPQHF. For the CDR3, the DNA is TGTGCCAGCTCAGTTGGCGGAGTAGTTGGTCAGCCCCAGCATTTT.

The rearrangement joins TRBV24-1 to TRBJ2-1, with 10 bases identical to TRBD2. The V gene end was trimmed by 0 bases and the J gene end by 10 bases; junction bases not matched to a gene: 2. CDR3 length equals 14 residues. Germline CDR1 and CDR2: KGHDR and SFDVKD. CDR3 in amino acids: CATSDLLAGDEQFF. Written as DNA, the CDR3 is TGTGCCACCAGTGATTTGCTAGCGGGAGACGAGCAGTTCTTC.

V gene TRBV13 combines with J gene TRBJ1-1; D is undetermined. Trimming took off 2 bases at V and 1 base at J, with 5 bases between the two ends. The CDR3 totals 13 residues. Germline V gives CDR1 PRHDT, CDR2 FYEKMQ (reference sequence). CDR3 DNA sequence: TGTGCCAGCAGCTTACAAGGGAACACTGAAGCTTTCTTT. Residues: CASSLQGNTEAFF.

The chain joins TRBV7-9 to TRBJ2-1; TRBD2 aligns across 15 bases. V lost 0 bases to trimming and J lost 4 bases; unmatched junction nucleotides: 7. This CDR3 has 19 residues. Germline V lookup: CDR1 SEHNR, CDR2 FQNEAQ (reference sequence). The CDR3 DNA is TGTGCCAGCAGCTTAGCAGGACTAGCGGGAGGGAAGAAATACAATGAGCAGTTCTTC. This translates into CASSLAGLAGGKKYNEQFF.

The chain links TRBV7-2 to TRBJ2-2, with D hard to call. The length of the CDR3 is 13 residues. In germline, CDR1 is SGHTA, CDR2 FQGNSA. The V and J ends lost 6 bases and 1 base respectively, with 6 bases between them. CDR3 bases: TGTGCCAGCAGGCTTCAGAACACCGGGGAGCTGTTTTTT. Amino acids: CASRLQNTGELFF.

The V gene is TRBV7-2, the J gene TRBJ1-1, with D uncertain. There are 15 residues in the CDR3. Trimming pared 4 bases from V and 0 bases from J, leaving 12 bases between. Germline V gene data show CDR1 as SGHTA and CDR2 as FQGNSA. CDR3 amino acids: CASSSPTGMNTEAFF. CDR3 nucleotide sequence: TGTGCCAGCAGCTCTCCGACGGGTATGAACACTGAAGCTTTCTTT.

CDR3 amino acids: CSVLRQGGNEKLFF. CDR3 DNA sequence: TGCAGCGTTCTCAGACAGGGGGGTAATGAAAAACTGTTTTTT. This rearrangement joins TRBV29-1 to TRBJ1-4; 9 bases line up with TRBD1. Germline CDR1 reads SQVTM; CDR2 reads ANQGSEA. V shed 5 bases and J 4 bases; nucleotides not matched to a gene: 5. The CDR3 is made up of 14 amino acids.

In its sample, this clone was seen once. The chain carries TRBV29-1 and TRBJ1-5; tentative D call: TRBD1 (5 bases). Germline values: CDR1 SQVTM, CDR2 ANQGSEA. The CDR3 is 13 residues long. The V and J ends lost 7 bases and 5 bases respectively, with 15 bases between them. CDR3 sequence: CSGSGGFDQPQHF. CDR3 DNA: TGCAGCGGGTCCGGGGGGTTCGATCAGCCCCAGCATTTT.

The V call is TRBV2, the J call TRBJ1-2; 10 positions match TRBD1. Germline assignment: CDR1 SNHLY and CDR2 FYNNEI. The ends lost 6 bases at V and 5 bases at J; junction bases unmatched: 9. This CDR3 has 15 residues. The CDR3 loop reads CASSPRGTGEYGYTF. CDR3 sequence (DNA): TGTGCCAGCAGCCCAAGGGGGACAGGGGAATATGGCTACACCTTC.